This T cell receptor (beta chain) derives from a study of T cell changes during pregnancy in multiple sclerosis. V was cut by 1 base and J by 1 base, with 10 bases left in between. The CDR3 consists of 15 residues. Germline V lookup: CDR1 SEHNR, CDR2 FQNEAQ (reference sequence). Some clones are missing from TCRdb's copy, which holds only in-frame ones; the method was immunoSEQ multiplex PCR. The sample has over 45,000 clones; 85% to 95% are singletons. Material: peripheral blood, obtained in the third trimester of pregnancy. J is TRBJ2-5 and V is TRBV7-9; unclear D gene. This clonotype was sampled from a female donor with multiple sclerosis, enrolled in a pregnancy study. Written as DNA, the CDR3 is TGTGCCAGCAGCTTAGGAGTTAGCTCCCAAGAGACCCAGTACTTC. It is translated as CASSLGVSSQETQYF.